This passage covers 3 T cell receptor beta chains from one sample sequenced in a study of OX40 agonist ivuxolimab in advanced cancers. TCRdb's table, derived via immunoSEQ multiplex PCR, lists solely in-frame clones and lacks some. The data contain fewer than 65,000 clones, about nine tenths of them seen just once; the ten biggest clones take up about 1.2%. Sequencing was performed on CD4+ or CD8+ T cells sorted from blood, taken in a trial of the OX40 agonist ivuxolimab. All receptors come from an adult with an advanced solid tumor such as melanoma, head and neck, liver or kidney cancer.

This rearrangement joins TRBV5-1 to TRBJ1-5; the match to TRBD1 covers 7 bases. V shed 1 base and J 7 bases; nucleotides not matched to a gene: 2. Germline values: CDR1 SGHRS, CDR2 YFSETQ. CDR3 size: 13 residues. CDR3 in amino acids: CASSLQGDQPQHF. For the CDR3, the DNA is TGCGCCAGCAGCTTGCAGGGGGACCAGCCCCAGCATTTT.

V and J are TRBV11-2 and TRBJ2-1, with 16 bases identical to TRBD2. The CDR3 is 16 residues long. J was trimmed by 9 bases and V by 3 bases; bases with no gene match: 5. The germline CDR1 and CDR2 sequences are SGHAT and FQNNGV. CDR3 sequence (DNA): TGTGCCAGCAGCTTGGGACTAGCGGGAGGGCCCGTTGAGCAGTTCTTC. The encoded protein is CASSLGLAGGPVEQFF.

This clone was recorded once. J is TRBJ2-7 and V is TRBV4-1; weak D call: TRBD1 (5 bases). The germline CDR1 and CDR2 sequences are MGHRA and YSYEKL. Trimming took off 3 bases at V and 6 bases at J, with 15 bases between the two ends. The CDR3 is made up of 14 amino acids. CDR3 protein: CASSQLTGYGEQYF. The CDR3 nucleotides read TGCGCCAGCAGCCAGCTCACAGGTTACGGCGAGCAGTACTTC.